This entry lists 27 T cell receptor beta chains sequenced from one sample in a study of shared clonotypes between healthy human individuals (dated by TCRdb to 2018 to 2020). Preparation of the library involved the immunoSEQ multiplex PCR assay. TCRdb retrieved this table from immuneACCESS and kept in-frame rearrangements only. Not all clones are present; in checked studies, unresolved V genes account for under half, and no reason is known for the remainder. This sample comprises hundreds of thousands of clones, about three quarters of them detected only once. Clones ranked in the top ten supply around 1.8% of the sample. The sample taken for sequencing was memory CD4+ T cells sorted from blood. The cell subset or site label on this specimen signifies: CD45RA-negative fraction. The origin of the receptors is a woman between 25 and 40 years old in good health.

The V call is TRBV28, the J call TRBJ1-4; 8 positions agree with TRBD1. CDR1 is MDHEN and CDR2 is SYDVKM in the germline V gene. V dropped 0 bases and J dropped 6; count of bases not matched to a gene: 3. The CDR3 sequence is 15 residues long. In DNA form, the CDR3 reads TGTGCCAGCAGTTTATGGCAGGGGGCGTATGAAAAACTGTTTTTT. Protein: CASSLWQGAYEKLFF.

About this clone itself: Other DNA sequences in the sample encode the same CDR3. The rearrangement links TRBV10-3 to TRBJ2-7; TRBD1 aligns across 8 bases. Germline V gene data show CDR1 as ENHRY and CDR2 as SYGVKD. Unmatched junction bases numbered 1, after V lost 4 bases and J lost 2 bases. This CDR3 spans 13 amino acids. CDR3 sequence: CAISGGQAYEQYF. DNA of the CDR3: TGTGCCATCAGTGGGGGACAGGCCTACGAGCAGTACTTC.

V and J are TRBV29-1 and TRBJ2-7; TRBD1 is a possible D gene (6 bases). Germline CDR1 reads SQVTM; CDR2 reads ANQGSEA. CDR3 size: 12 residues. V lost 7 bases and J 6 bases, leaving 16 bases between the germline ends. Written as DNA, the CDR3 is TGCAGCGGATACCGGGACATCGCCGAGCAGTACTTC. Translation: CSGYRDIAEQYF.

The V gene is TRBV18, the J gene TRBJ1-1; D is unclear. Trimming shortened V by 1 base and J by 5 bases, and 5 bases separated the two germline ends. The CDR3 extends over 12 amino acids. CDR1 KGHSH and CDR2 LQKENI come from the germline V gene. CDR3 DNA sequence: TGTGCCAGCTCACCACAAACAACTGAAGCTTTCTTT. The encoded protein is CASSPQTTEAFF.

Comments on this clone: Other DNA variants within this sample encode the same CDR3. The gene calls are TRBV6-1 and TRBJ1-2; D gene unclear. V shed 8 bases and J shed 2 bases, with 6 bases lying between them. Germline CDR1 reads MNHNS; CDR2 reads SASEGT. This CDR3 contains 11 residues. In nucleotides, the CDR3 is TGTGCCAGCGGAGGGAACTATGGCTACACCTTC. As protein: CASGGNYGYTF.

There are many counts of this clone. This chain links TRBV6-1 with TRBJ2-1, with 12 bases matching TRBD2. Trimming took 3 bases from V and 2 from J; bases not matched to a gene: 5. Germline assignment: CDR1 MNHNS and CDR2 SASEGT. This CDR3 has 17 residues. The CDR3 here is CASSEALAGGAYNEQFF. As DNA, the CDR3 is TGTGCCAGCAGTGAGGCGCTAGCGGGAGGGGCCTACAATGAGCAGTTCTTC.

The CDR3 loop reads CASSSRASPGYHEQYF. For the CDR3, the DNA is TGTGCCAGCAGTTCGCGGGCAAGCCCAGGGTACCACGAGCAGTACTTC. This chain joins TRBV27 and TRBJ2-7; perhaps D is TRBD1 or TRBD2 (5 bases each). The ends were cut back, 4 bases at V and 5 bases at J, with 21 bases in the middle. CDR1 is MNHEY, CDR2 SMNVEV, per germline (reference sequence). CDR3 length: 16 amino acids.

The rearrangement joins TRBV27 to TRBJ2-2, with a tentative D call TRBD1 (6 bases). Deletions cut 5 bases from V and 4 bases from J, with 29 bases between. The CDR3 covers 20 residues. Germline CDR1 and CDR2: MNHEY and SMNVEV (reference sequence). CDR3 bases: TGTGCCAGCAGTAAAACCCGGAAGGCCGGGACAACGGTTGTCACCGGGGAGCTGTTTTTT. The encoded protein is CASSKTRKAGTTVVTGELFF.

This clone has a count of ten or more. The rearrangement uses TRBV5-6 and TRBJ2-5; D is possibly TRBD2 (6 bases). CDR3 length: 15 amino acids. The V and J ends lost 0 bases and 5 bases respectively, with 14 bases between them. Germline values: CDR1 SGHDT, CDR2 YYEEEE. The CDR3 loop is CASSLAWGDWETQYF. CDR3 sequence (DNA): TGTGCCAGCAGCTTGGCCTGGGGGGACTGGGAGACCCAGTACTTC.

This chain connects TRBV6-1 to TRBJ1-1; a weak D match, TRBD1 (5 bases). Trimming shortened V by 2 bases and J by 10 bases, and 11 bases separated the two germline ends. The germline CDR1 and CDR2 sequences are MNHNS and SASEGT. The CDR3 is 12 residues long. This chain's CDR3 is CASSEQGIGAFF. Here the CDR3 DNA reads TGTGCCAGCAGTGAACAGGGAATAGGAGCTTTCTTT.

The J gene is TRBJ2-5, the V gene TRBV27; D ambiguous. V shed 0 bases and J shed 1 base, with 9 bases lying between them. Germline V gene sequence: CDR1 MNHEY, CDR2 SMNVEV (reference sequence). The CDR3 has 15 residues. The CDR3 DNA is TGTGCCAGCAGTTTATCGATAGCAGGCCAAGAGACCCAGTACTTC. As protein: CASSLSIAGQETQYF.

This clone was seen more than once but under ten times. CDR3 coding DNA: TGCGCCAGCAGCTATGGGACCGATCGGGGTAGCAATCAGCCCCAGCATTTT. Its translation: CASSYGTDRGSNQPQHF. V and J are TRBV4-1 and TRBJ1-5; D may be TRBD1 (5 bases). With 5 bases removed from V and 0 bases from J, the gap between germline ends came to 17 bases. The CDR3 is 17 residues long. Looked up from germline, CDR1 is MGHRA and CDR2 is YSYEKL.

V is TRBV30 and J is TRBJ1-5; the D is unclear. Germline V gives CDR1 GTSNPN, CDR2 SVGIG (reference sequence). The V gene lost 8 bases and the J gene lost 6 bases, with 11 bases spanning the gap. The CDR3 length is 11 residues. CDR3 residues: CAHDGVQPQHF. In DNA, the CDR3 is TGTGCCCACGACGGGGTTCAGCCCCAGCATTTT. The full variable domain, with the rest looked up from reference TRBV30 and TRBJ1-5, is SQTIHQWPATLVQPVGSPLSLECTVEGTSNPNLYWYRQAAGRGLQLLFYSVGIGQISSEVPQNLSASRPQDRQFILSSKKLLLSDSGFYLCAHDGVQPQHFGDGTRLSIL.

The chain is built from TRBV27 and TRBJ2-6; D ambiguous. The germline V and J ends were trimmed by 2 bases and 0 bases, with 20 bases remaining between them. The CDR3 is 20 amino acids. Germline V gene data show CDR1 as MNHEY and CDR2 as SMNVEV (reference sequence). The chain's CDR3 is CASSLVARSGFFSGANVLTF. The CDR3 region has the DNA TGTGCCAGCAGTTTAGTAGCTCGTTCAGGTTTTTTCTCTGGGGCCAACGTCCTGACTTTC.

V is TRBV7-9 and J is TRBJ2-5; D might be TRBD1 (6 bases). The length of the CDR3 is 15 residues. V was trimmed by 4 bases and J by 1 base, leaving 13 bases between them. Germline assignment: CDR1 SEHNR and CDR2 FQNEAQ (reference sequence). The CDR3 is CASSSLNRVQETQYF. For the CDR3, the DNA is TGTGCCAGCAGCTCCCTTAACAGGGTCCAAGAGACCCAGTACTTC.

The chain has TRBV7-2 and TRBJ2-1; 9 bases agree with TRBD1. J lost 7 bases, V lost 1 base, and 5 bases had no gene match. The CDR3 has 15 amino acids. Germline CDR1 SGHTA, CDR2 FQGNSA. CDR3 loop: CASSLGDRVGNEQFF. The CDR3 DNA sequence: TGTGCCAGCAGCTTAGGGGACAGGGTAGGTAATGAGCAGTTCTTC.

The chain couples TRBV9 to TRBJ2-5, with D perhaps TRBD2 (6 bases). Germline CDR1 reads SGDLS; CDR2 reads YYNGEE. The CDR3 sequence is 16 residues long. With 0 bases removed from V and 1 base from J, the gap between germline ends came to 13 bases. CDR3 DNA: TGTGCCAGCAGCGTAGCTACTGGGGGGACCCAAGAGACCCAGTACTTC. It is translated as CASSVATGGTQETQYF.

Points on this clone: An end of the junction differs from the germline gene, which may be a read error. Other DNA variants within this sample encode the same CDR3. This chain links TRBV20-1 with TRBJ2-7, with D unclear. CDR1 and CDR2 (germline): DFQATT, SNEGSKA (reference sequence). The length of the CDR3 is 10 residues. CDR3 DNA: TGCAGTGCTGGAGATTACGAGCAGTACTTC. As protein: CSAGDYEQYF.

This sequence joins TRBV7-2 and TRBJ2-5, with 7 bases aligning to TRBD2. The CDR3 spans 12 residues. The germline gives CDR1 SGHTA, CDR2 FQGNSA. With 8 bases clipped from V and 4 bases from J, the junction kept 4 bases outside the gene matches. The DNA of the CDR3 is TGTGCCAGCCGCAGCGGGACAGAGACCCAGTACTTC. Amino acid sequence: CASRSGTETQYF.

This clone appeared a few times. The V and J genes are TRBV13 and TRBJ2-2; 14 bases line up with TRBD2. The germline V gene encodes CDR1 PRHDT and CDR2 FYEKMQ (reference sequence). This CDR3 has 16 residues. Trimming at V came to 3 bases and at J to 6 bases, leaving 3 bases not matched to a gene. The DNA for the CDR3 is TGTGCCAGCAGCTTTGGGACTAGCGGGAGCGCCGGGGAGCTGTTTTTT. It yields the protein CASSFGTSGSAGELFF.

As regards this clone: Within the sample, other DNA sequences also encode this same CDR3. The rearrangement links TRBV5-1 to TRBJ2-7, with TRBD1 matching 9 bases. This CDR3 has 14 amino acids. Trimming removed 3 bases from V and 4 bases from J; junction bases left unmatched: 5. Germline lookup yields CDR1 SGHRS and CDR2 YFSETQ. CDR3 coding DNA: TGCGCCAGCAGCTCGGGGACAGGGAGATACGAGCAGTACTTC. It is translated as CASSSGTGRYEQYF.

The chain couples TRBV2 to TRBJ1-4; no reliable D call. Trimming cost V 6 bases and J 8 bases, with 16 bases left between them. CDR1 and CDR2 (germline): SNHLY, FYNNEI. This CDR3 has 14 residues. The CDR3 sequence is CASRSQTGREKLFF. The CDR3 coding sequence is TGTGCCAGCAGATCACAAACTGGGAGGGAAAAACTGTTTTTT.

This rearrangement joins TRBV5-6 to TRBJ1-5; D not resolved. CDR1 is SGHDT, CDR2 YYEEEE, per germline. Trimming shortened V by 0 bases and J by 1 base, and 11 bases separated the two germline ends. This CDR3 comprises 16 residues. CDR3 in DNA: TGTGCCAGCAGCTTGGCCGGGGTCTCGAGCAATCAGCCCCAGCATTTT. It codes for CASSLAGVSSNQPQHF.

The chain has TRBV4-1 and TRBJ1-2; no firm D call. The V end was cut by 4 bases, the J end by 7 bases, with 16 bases between. The germline V gene has CDR1 MGHRA and CDR2 YSYEKL. The length of the CDR3 is 14 residues. The CDR3 DNA follows: TGCGCCAGCAGCCGAGCTGGCCCCCGGGGTGGCTACACCTTC. Its translation is CASSRAGPRGGYTF.

V is TRBV7-3 and J is TRBJ1-1; D uncertain. Germline V lookup: CDR1 SGHTA, CDR2 FQGTGA. The CDR3 length is 15 residues. Trimming stripped 1 base from V and 0 bases from J, with 9 bases between. CDR3 region: CASSLNRGMNTEAFF. The CDR3 nucleotides are TGTGCCAGCAGCTTAAACCGGGGAATGAACACTGAAGCTTTCTTT. The variable domain in full, with the rest retrieved from reference TRBV7-3 and TRBJ1-1, is GAGVSQTPSNKVTEKGKYVELRCDPISGHTALYWYRQSLGQGPEFLIYFQGTGAADDSGLPNDRFFAVRPEGSVSTLKIQRTERGDSAVYLCASSLNRGMNTEAFFGQGTRLTVV.

The V call is TRBV2, the J call TRBJ2-2; D not certain. V shed 7 bases and J shed 0 bases, with 15 bases lying between them. The CDR3 covers 16 residues. Per the germline V gene, CDR1 is SNHLY and CDR2 is FYNNEI. The CDR3 sequence: CASTETRASNTGELFF. Here the CDR3 DNA reads TGTGCCAGCACCGAAACGCGAGCTTCGAACACCGGGGAGCTGTTTTTT.

The rearrangement uses TRBV16 and TRBJ1-1; D may be TRBD1 (6 bases). This CDR3 spans 15 amino acids. Germline V gene lookup returns CDR1 KGHSY and CDR2 FQNENV. V was shortened by 2 bases and J by 4 bases, with 14 bases between the two germline ends. The CDR3 spells CASSQVARGGTEAFF. The CDR3 region has the DNA TGTGCCAGCAGCCAAGTGGCCCGAGGGGGCACTGAAGCTTTCTTT.